Reported below is one TCR beta chain. Its antigen specificity is not known. Base qualities are not at hand, and no much larger clone is one base apart. The sample comes from a study of shared clonotypes between healthy human individuals (dated by TCRdb to 2018 to 2021). At the level of the whole study: A few men and a couple of women, aged 18 to 49 years, made up the cohort. Each donor's leukapheresis produced roughly between about 0.85 and 10 billion PBMCs. Different laboratories and diverse techniques were used to prepare libraries and sequence TCR repertoires, to increase sequencing depth and limit assay-specific biases. The study deeply sequenced blood TCR repertoires of five healthy adults to estimate repertoire size and the extent of clonotype sharing between individuals. For each donor, CD4 naive and CD4 memory were each run on three plates, CD8 naive on two plates, and CD8 memory on one plate.

CD8 naive samples consisted of CD45RO-negative cells that were positively selected for CCR7, yielding a CD45RA+CCR7+ population without TemRA cells. The donors were healthy, HIV-negative adults with no recently reported acute infections or vaccinations. Every donor was a Caucasian adult living in Nashville, Tennessee, USA. Blood was obtained by leukapheresis, after which PBMCs were separated by Ficoll-Histopaque density gradient centrifugation and cryopreserved in liquid nitrogen vapor phase. Purity and quantity of every magnetically sorted T cell population were checked by analytical flow cytometry. Genomic DNA was isolated from every sorted fraction and measured by UV absorbance on a Nanodrop 2000c. Points the paper makes about the study in general: Approximately 4.8% of naive CD4, more than 3% of naive CD8, about 2.4% of memory CD4, and less than 0.45% of memory CD8 clonotypes were shared across several donors. Based on pairwise subsampling, the degree of clonotype sharing among donors was expected to be affected by sequencing depth. Even with the large sequencing depth, rarefaction of the sorted-subset datasets indicated that sequencing was incomplete. Estimated clonotype richness was generally larger for naive than for memory subsets. The genetic and exposure-history diversity represented was limited by the small number of donors. Sampling was restricted to blood, and TCR repertoires in tissues likely differ from the TCR repertoires found in blood. Clonotypes shared by all four sorted-subset donors showed higher generation probabilities than non-shared clonotypes.

Using the deep immunoSEQ assay, TCR CDR3 regions were amplified from genomic DNA by multiplex PCR. Genomic DNA extracted from each cell subset was distributed evenly over all wells of several immunoSEQ 96-well plates, and each plate served as one replicate. Each replicate PCR for sorted subsets received approximately 220 ng genomic DNA, equal to about 30,000 T cell genomes. Purified libraries were measured with a Qubit 3.0 fluorometer, size-checked on a Bioanalyzer 2100, and measured again with the KAPA Library Quantification kit. Every immunoSEQ 96-well plate was sequenced on a dedicated single-read 150-cycle Illumina NextSeq 550 flow cell. As for the original processing: The immunoSEQ output contained only junctional sequences without quality scores, so filtering could not match that applied to full-length reads. To assign V/J genes and CDR3, sequences were annotated using PyIR, a Python wrapper for IgBLAST v1.9, with IMGT germline references. Reads with weak V/J assignments (E-value above 1e-6), missing CDR3, stop codons, out-of-frame junctions, or ambiguous translated residues were removed. V3J clonotypes were defined as sequences sharing the same inferred V gene, J gene, and CDR3 amino acid sequence. The percentage overlap between two repertoires was calculated by dividing the number of shared unique clonotypes by the size of the smaller repertoire. RTK rarefaction, the Chao1 estimator, and Recon v2.1 estimates of unobserved clonotypes were used to assess repertoire richness. OLGA was used to compute generation probabilities for all TCRbeta clonotypes that the gDNA method yielded from a few donors. TCRdb limited this immuneACCESS table to in-frame rearrangements with V and J called. A share of clones is missing; checked studies link under half to unresolved V genes, and the rest is unexplained. V and J calls and clone size follow that table, whereas D and trimming were derived from the DNA. The sample table holds 550,000 to 650,000 clones, of which 95% to 96% were seen once. The ten largest clonotypes hold approximately 0.1% of the sample.

CDR1 and CDR2 are drawn from the germline V gene (reference sequence): LNHDA, SQIVND. The CDR3 runs 15 amino acids, cysteine and phenylalanine included. Only the CDR3 DNA is retained, 45 bases long and in frame from the first base. Relative to germline, V is missing 5 bases and J is missing 3 bases, with 10 bases of the junction outside any gene match. This chain is built from TRBV19 and TRBJ2-7; TRBD2 lines up with 7 middle nucleotides. Sequenced sample: naive CD8+ T cells sorted from blood. The meaning of the sample's cell subset or site label: CD45RA+CCR7+. This receptor was identified in a woman in her twenties or thirties in good health. The CDR3 here reads CASSPWTSGGYEQYF. The DNA sequence follows: TGTGCCAGTAGTCCGTGGACTAGTGGTGGCTACGAGCAGTACTTC. Joined to the reference TRBV19 and TRBJ2-7 proteins, this CDR3 gives the full variable domain: DGGITQSPKYLFRKEGQNVTLSCEQNLNHDAMYWYRQDPGQGLRLIYYSQIVNDFQKGDIAEGYSVSREKKESFPLTVTSAQKNPTAFYLCASSPWTSGGYEQYFGPGTRLTVT.